The clone carrying this T cell receptor beta chain was found a few times. Antigen: not known. The data were obtained in a study of blood T cells in healthy people across ages. Study summary: Template switching picked up about one barcoded beta molecule for each two T cells. The study, taken as a whole, reports: Diversity figures derived from one million T cells were judged to underestimate the true value.

In germline, CDR1 is KGHSH, CDR2 LQKENI. The V end was cut by 9 bases, the J end by 1 base, with 10 bases between. The CDR3 sequence is 13 residues long. Alongside a J-beta primer mix, a sample-barcoded 5' primer served in a second PCR lasting about 7 to 12 cycles. From the 5' RACE reads, TCRdb called clonotypes with MiXCR, one entry per CDR3 protein. This sample has just under 550,000 distinct CDR3 sequences, with around 24% found just once. The same sample was also used in a study of T cells of mothers and their children. As that study records: Unrelated pairs and related pairs have their TCR recombination output shaped similarly by thymic selection.

This TCR came from a boy between 5 and 17 years old in good health. The chain couples TRBV18 to TRBJ1-5; D perhaps matches TRBD1 (6 bases). Sequenced material: blood. The DNA for the CDR3 is TGTGCCAGTACGGACAGCAGCAATCAGCCCCAGCATTTT. The encoded protein is CASTDSSNQPQHF.